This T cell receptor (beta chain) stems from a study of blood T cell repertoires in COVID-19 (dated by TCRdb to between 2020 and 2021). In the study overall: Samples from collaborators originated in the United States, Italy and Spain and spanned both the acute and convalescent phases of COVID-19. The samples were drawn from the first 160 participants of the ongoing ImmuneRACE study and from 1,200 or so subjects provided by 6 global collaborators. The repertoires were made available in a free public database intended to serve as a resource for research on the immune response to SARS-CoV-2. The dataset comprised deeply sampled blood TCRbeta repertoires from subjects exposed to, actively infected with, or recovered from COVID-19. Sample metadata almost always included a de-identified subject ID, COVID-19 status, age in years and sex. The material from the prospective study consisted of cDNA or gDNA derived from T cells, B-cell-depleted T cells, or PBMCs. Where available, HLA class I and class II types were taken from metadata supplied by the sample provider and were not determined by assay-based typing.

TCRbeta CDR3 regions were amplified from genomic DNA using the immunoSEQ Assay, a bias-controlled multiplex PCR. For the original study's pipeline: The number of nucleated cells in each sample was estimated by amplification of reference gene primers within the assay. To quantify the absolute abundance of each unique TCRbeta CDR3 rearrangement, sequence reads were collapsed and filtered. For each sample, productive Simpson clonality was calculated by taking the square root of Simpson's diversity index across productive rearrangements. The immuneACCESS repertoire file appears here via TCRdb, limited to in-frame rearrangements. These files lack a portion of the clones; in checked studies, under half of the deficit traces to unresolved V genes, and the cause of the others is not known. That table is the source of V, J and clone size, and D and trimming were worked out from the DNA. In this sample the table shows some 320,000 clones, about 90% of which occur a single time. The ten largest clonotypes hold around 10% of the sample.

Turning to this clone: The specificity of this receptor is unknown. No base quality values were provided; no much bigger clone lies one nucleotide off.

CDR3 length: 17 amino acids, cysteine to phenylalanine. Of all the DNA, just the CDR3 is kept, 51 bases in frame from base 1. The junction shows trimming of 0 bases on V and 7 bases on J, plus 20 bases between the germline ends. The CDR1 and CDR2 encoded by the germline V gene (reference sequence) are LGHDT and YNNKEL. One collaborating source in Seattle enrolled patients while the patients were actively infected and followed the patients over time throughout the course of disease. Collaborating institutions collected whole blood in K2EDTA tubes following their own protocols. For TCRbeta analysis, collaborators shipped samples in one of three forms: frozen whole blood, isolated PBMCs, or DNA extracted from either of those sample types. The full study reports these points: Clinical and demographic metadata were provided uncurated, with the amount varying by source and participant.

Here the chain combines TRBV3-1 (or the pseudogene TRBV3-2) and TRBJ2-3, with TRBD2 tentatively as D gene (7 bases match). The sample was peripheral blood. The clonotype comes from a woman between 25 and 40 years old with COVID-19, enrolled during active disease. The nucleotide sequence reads TGTGCCAGCAGCCAAGAGGGGGCTAGCGGACTCACTAATACGCAGTATTTT. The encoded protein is CASSQEGASGLTNTQYF.